A single sample gave rise to the 3 T cell receptor beta chains below, sequenced in a study of blood T cell repertoires in COVID-19. Repertoires were generated with immunoSEQ multiplex PCR, while TCRdb's copy carries only in-frame clones and drops some. There are approximately 280,000 clones in the sample; approximately 85% occur only once, and roughly 5% lies in the top ten. Material: peripheral blood. Source of these receptors: a man over 45 with active or convalescent COVID-19.

The gene calls are TRBV15 and TRBJ2-7; 11 nucleotides agree with TRBD2. Germline loops: CDR1 LNHNV, CDR2 YYDKDF (reference sequence). The CDR3 consists of 15 residues. V shed 0 bases, J shed 3 bases, and the junction held 1 base outside the gene matches. CDR3 nucleotides: TGTGCCACCAGCAGAGATGGGACTAGCGGCTACGAGCAGTACTTC. Translated, it gives CATSRDGTSGYEQYF.

The sample holds one count of this clone. The chain joins TRBV7-9 to TRBJ1-2; the match to TRBD1 covers 9 bases. This CDR3 contains 14 residues. Losses at the gene ends were 5 bases for V and 8 bases for J; bases not matched to a gene: 9. Germline lookup yields CDR1 SEHNR and CDR2 FQNEAQ (reference sequence). The CDR3 sequence is CASSPRDREGGYTF. The CDR3 bases are TGTGCCAGCAGCCCCCGGGACAGGGAGGGAGGCTACACCTTC.

The chain links TRBV6-2 or TRBV6-3 to TRBJ2-5; TRBD2 is a possible D gene (5 bases). This CDR3 is built from 15 residues. V gave up 2 bases and J gave up 4 bases, with 14 bases separating them. CDR1 is MNHEY, CDR2 SVGEGT, per germline. The CDR3 region has the DNA TGTGCCAGCAGTTACCTGAGGGCAAGCTCAGAGACCCAGTACTTC. Its protein product is CASSYLRASSETQYF.